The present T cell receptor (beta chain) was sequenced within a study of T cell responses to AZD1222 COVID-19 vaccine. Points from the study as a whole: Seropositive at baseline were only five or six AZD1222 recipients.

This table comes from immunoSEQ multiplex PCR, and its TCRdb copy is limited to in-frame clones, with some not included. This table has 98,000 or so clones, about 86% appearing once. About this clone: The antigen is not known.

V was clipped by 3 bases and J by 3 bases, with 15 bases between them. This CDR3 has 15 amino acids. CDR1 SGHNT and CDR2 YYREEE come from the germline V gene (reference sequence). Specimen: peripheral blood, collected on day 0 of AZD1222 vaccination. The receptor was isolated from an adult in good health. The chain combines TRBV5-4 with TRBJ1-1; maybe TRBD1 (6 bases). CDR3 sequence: CASSSKGDGDTEAFF. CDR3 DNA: TGTGCCAGCAGCTCTAAGGGGGATGGGGACACTGAAGCTTTCTTT.